The 23 T cell receptor beta chains presented below share a single source sample, sequenced in a study of blood T cells in healthy people across ages (dated by TCRdb to 2014 to 2015). Libraries were constructed by 5' RACE. The sequencer listed for this sample is Illumina HiSeq 2500. A second PCR of roughly 7 to 11 cycles was performed with a sample-barcoded 5' primer and a J-beta primer mix. TCRdb applied fastp at Q25 and MiXCR to the public reads, then kept only in-frame beta chains. Each CDR3 protein gets just one entry, which takes the most common genes and DNA from the rows behind it. The sample data list around 670,000 distinct CDR3 sequences, and roughly 30% of these were observed just once. The top ten clonotypes cover roughly 14% of the sample. Source material: blood. Every receptor here comes from a woman older than 75 in good health.

In its sample, this clonotype was seen a few times. The CDR3 sequence: CASSQGGAFPGNEQYF. CDR3 nucleotides: TGTGCCAGCAGCCAAGGCGGGGCATTCCCTGGGAACGAGCAGTACTTC. V and J are TRBV3-1 and TRBJ2-4; a possible D gene is TRBD2 (6 bases). The J call may be faulty, since TRBJ2-7 better matches the DNA end. CDR3 length: 16 residues. Germline CDR1 reads LGHDT; CDR2 reads YNNKEL (reference sequence).

Ten or more counts support this clonotype. The chain uses TRBV12-3 or TRBV12-4 and TRBJ2-7, with 10 bases aligning to TRBD1. This CDR3 is built from 13 residues. The ends lost 6 bases at V and 6 bases at J; junction bases unmatched: 5. The CDR3 DNA follows: TGTGCCAGCAGCGACAGGGGGCTTCGCGAGCAGTACTTC. This encodes CASSDRGLREQYF.

This clonotype was detected a few times. A much larger clone differs by one base, so this may be a read error. V usage is TRBV6-2 or TRBV6-3 and J usage is TRBJ2-7, with D uncertain. The CDR3 covers 11 residues. The V gene's germline CDR1 is MNHEY and CDR2 SVGEGT. CDR3 nucleotide sequence: TGTGCCTGCAGTGGGTACTACGAGCAGTACTTC. It yields the protein CACSGYYEQYF.

About this clonotype: At one of its ends the junction is not consistent with the germline gene, which may arise from a read error. V and J are TRBV3-1 and TRBJ1-2, with D perhaps matching TRBD1 (6 bases). CDR3 length: 17 amino acids. In germline, CDR1 is LGHDT, CDR2 YNNKEL (reference sequence). The CDR3 sequence: CASSQQLNTGLHYDYTF. CDR3 in DNA: TGTGCCAGCAGCCAACAACTTAATACAGGGCTTCACTATGACTACACCTTC.

This chain connects TRBV20-1 to TRBJ2-2; D unclear. V was cut by 3 bases and J by 3 bases, with 5 bases left in between. Germline loops: CDR1 DFQATT, CDR2 SNEGSKA (reference sequence). The CDR3 consists of 12 residues. The CDR3 loop is CSASEDTGELFF. The CDR3 region has the DNA TGCAGTGCTAGTGAGGACACCGGGGAGCTGTTTTTT.

At least ten counts were recorded for this clonotype. This rearrangement joins TRBV4-3 to TRBJ2-7, with a weak D call TRBD2 (5 bases). The CDR3 loop spans 15 amino acids. The germline V and J ends were trimmed by 0 bases and 2 bases, with 11 bases remaining between them. CDR1 is LGHNA and CDR2 is YSLEER in the germline V gene. The CDR3 loop is CASSQDTAAAYEQYF. The CDR3 DNA reads TGCGCCAGCAGCCAAGATACAGCGGCGGCCTACGAGCAGTACTTC.

This clonotype was counted a few times. A read error may explain this, as a much larger clone is one base away. This rearrangement joins TRBV6-2 or TRBV6-3 to TRBJ2-7, with 10 bases identical to TRBD1. The CDR3 contains 14 residues. V lost 5 bases and J lost 3; bases outside the gene matches: 4. Germline CDR1 is MNHEY and CDR2 is SVGEGT. Here the CDR3 reads CASSAGTGVYEQYV. The CDR3 DNA reads TGTGCCAGCAGTGCCGGGACAGGGGTCTACGAGCAGTACGTC.

In the case of this clonotype: At one boundary the junction diverges from the germline segment, which might be a read error. The V call is TRBV20-1, the J call TRBJ2-1, with D possibly TRBD2 on 5 matching bases. Germline V gene sequence: CDR1 DFQATT, CDR2 SNEGSKA (reference sequence). This CDR3 has 14 amino acids. This CDR3 reads CSAPAVSSCNEQFF. The CDR3 bases are TGCAGTGCCCCAGCGGTAAGCTCCTGCAATGAGCAGTTCTTC.

This clonotype was recorded at least ten times. This sequence joins TRBV5-1 and TRBJ2-1; TRBD2 aligns across 9 bases. This CDR3 is 17 amino acids long. Germline CDR1 SGHRS, CDR2 YFSETQ. Losses at the gene ends were 4 bases for V and 10 bases for J; bases not matched to a gene: 18. The CDR3: CASSAKPSGEPGMEQFF. Here the CDR3 DNA reads TGCGCCAGCAGCGCCAAGCCTAGCGGGGAGCCTGGAATGGAGCAGTTCTTC.

The V call is TRBV5-1, the J call TRBJ2-1; D is possibly TRBD1 (6 bases). From germline, CDR1 is SGHRS and CDR2 YFSETQ. This CDR3 has 14 residues. Trimming removed 4 bases at V and 4 bases at J, with 12 bases between. In nucleotides, the CDR3 is TGCGCCAGCAGCCAGGCGGACAGTTACAATGAGCAGTTCTTC. The encoded protein is CASSQADSYNEQFF.

This clonotype was observed many times. This rearrangement joins TRBV9 to TRBJ2-7; possibly TRBD1 or TRBD2 for D (5 bases each). This CDR3 spans 14 amino acids. In germline, CDR1 is SGDLS, CDR2 YYNGEE. V shed 0 bases and J shed 5 bases, with 12 bases lying between them. CDR3 sequence: CASSVAGRDHEQYF. The CDR3 coding sequence is TGTGCCAGCAGCGTAGCGGGCAGGGACCACGAGCAGTACTTC.

The chain is built from TRBV5-1 and TRBJ2-2; 14 bases agree with TRBD2. The germline V gene has CDR1 SGHRS and CDR2 YFSETQ. The V segment lost 3 bases and the J segment 0 bases; nucleotides outside the gene matches: 7. This CDR3 spans 19 amino acids. Written as DNA, the CDR3 is TGCGCCAGCAGCTCCGGGACTAGCGGGGGCCTAGCGAACACCGGGGAGCTGTTTTTT. Residues: CASSSGTSGGLANTGELFF.

The V and J genes are TRBV20-1 and TRBJ2-7; D is unclear. The V end lost 0 bases, the J end lost 3 bases, and 9 bases lay between the germline ends. The CDR3 consists of 13 residues. Germline CDR1 DFQATT, CDR2 SNEGSKA (reference sequence). The CDR3 DNA is TGCAGTGCTAGAGATCTAGGCGGCTACGAGCAGTACTTC. Translating gives CSARDLGGYEQYF.

The chain links TRBV20-1 to TRBJ1-2; a possible D gene is TRBD1 (6 bases). Trimming took off 6 bases at V and 6 bases at J, with 23 bases between the two ends. The CDR3 is made up of 15 amino acids. Germline values: CDR1 DFQATT, CDR2 SNEGSKA (reference sequence). The CDR3, as DNA: TGCAGTGCCCCAGGCGGGGGGCGGCCCCTCGATGGCTACACCTTC. This translates into CSAPGGGRPLDGYTF.

This clonotype has at least ten counts. The gene calls are TRBV6-1 and TRBJ1-5; D might be TRBD1 (6 bases). V was clipped by 3 bases and J by 0 bases, with 12 bases between them. The CDR3 extends over 16 amino acids. The V gene's germline CDR1 is MNHNS and CDR2 SASEGT. The CDR3 sequence: CASSEITGISNQPQHF. CDR3 DNA: TGTGCCAGCAGTGAGATAACAGGGATTAGCAATCAGCCCCAGCATTTT.

This clonotype was found many times. CDR3 protein: CASARTVDNEQFF. CDR3 nucleotides: TGTGCCTCGGCCAGGACGGTCGACAATGAGCAGTTCTTC. The V call is TRBV30, the J call TRBJ2-1; unclear D gene. Deletions cut 7 bases from V and 5 bases from J, with 15 bases between. Germline CDR1 GTSNPN, CDR2 SVGIG (reference sequence). This CDR3 comprises 13 residues. The full variable domain, in which reference TRBV30 and TRBJ2-1 provide the parts outside the CDR3, is SQTIHQWPATLVQPVGSPLSLECTVEGTSNPNLYWYRQAAGRGLQLLFYSVGIGQISSEVPQNLSASRPQDRQFILSSKKLLLSDSGFYLCASARTVDNEQFFGPGTRLTVL.

A word on this clonotype: This may stem from a read error, because a much larger clone lies one nucleotide away. The V gene is TRBV7-2, the J gene TRBJ1-5; a weak D match, TRBD1 (6 bases). The CDR3 loop spans 15 amino acids. With 5 bases removed from V and 1 base from J, the gap between germline ends came to 12 bases. Germline V gene sequence: CDR1 SGHTA, CDR2 FQGNSA. This CDR3 reads CASSAWTASNQPQHF. The DNA for the CDR3 is TGTGCCAGCAGCGCCTGGACAGCAAGCAATCAGCCCCAGCATTTT.

This clonotype was recorded many times. The CDR3 DNA reads TGTGCCAGTAGTATAGAGGACTCTGGGGCCAACGTCCTGACTTTC. Amino acids: CASSIEDSGANVLTF. The chain uses TRBV19 and TRBJ2-6; unclear D gene. This CDR3 spans 15 amino acids. Germline V gives CDR1 LNHDA, CDR2 SQIVND (reference sequence). The germline V and J ends were trimmed by 0 bases and 0 bases, with 3 bases remaining between them.

CDR3 loop: CASTLRGTDLDDYTF. The CDR3, as DNA: TGTGCCAGCACCCTTAGGGGGACAGACCTAGATGACTACACCTTC. V gene TRBV7-9 combines with J gene TRBJ1-2; TRBD1 aligns across 7 bases. J was trimmed by 10 bases and V by 7 bases; bases with no gene match: 18. Germline assignment: CDR1 SEHNR and CDR2 FQNEAQ (reference sequence). The CDR3 spans 15 residues.

A note on this clonotype: One end of the junction is discordant with germline, which a read error may explain. The J gene is TRBJ1-4, the V gene TRBV9, with a possible D match to TRBD1 (5 bases). Germline V gene lookup returns CDR1 SGDLS and CDR2 YYNGEE. The CDR3 is 14 amino acids. The CDR3 loop is CVSSVEQVDEKLFF. In DNA, the CDR3 is TGTGTCAGCAGCGTAGAACAGGTGGATGAAAAACTGTTTTTT.

Only a few counts were recorded for this clonotype. V usage is TRBV20-1 and J usage is TRBJ2-2, with 15 bases aligning to TRBD2. From germline, CDR1 is DFQATT and CDR2 SNEGSKA (reference sequence). Trimming at V came to 1 base and at J to 6 bases, leaving 3 bases not matched to a gene. CDR3 length: 16 residues. Here the CDR3 reads CSARVWTSGGAGELFF. As DNA, the CDR3 is TGCAGTGCTAGAGTTTGGACTAGCGGGGGGGCCGGGGAGCTGTTTTTT.

Notes on this clonotype: A read error is possible here, since a much larger clone lies one base away. The V gene is TRBV5-6, the J gene TRBJ1-4; 9 positions agree with TRBD1. CDR1 and CDR2 from the germline V gene are SGHDT and YYEEEE. The CDR3 is made up of 14 amino acids. Here the CDR3 reads CASSFPGTGTKRFF. CDR3 coding DNA: TGTGCCAGCAGCTTCCCCGGGACAGGGACGAAACGGTTTTTT.

The chain is built from TRBV2 and TRBJ1-1; D is undetermined. Trimming cost V 6 bases and J 5 bases, with 22 bases left between them. The CDR3 sequence is 16 residues long. Germline V gene sequence: CDR1 SNHLY, CDR2 FYNNEI. The CDR3 sequence: CASRETRGLVRTEAFF. The CDR3 DNA follows: TGTGCCAGCAGGGAGACGCGCGGGCTGGTACGGACTGAAGCTTTCTTT.